This T cell receptor beta chain was retrieved from a study of control samples from healthy donors and cancer patients (TCRdb year 2020). Library construction relied on the immunoSEQ multiplex PCR assay. Not all clones reach the TCRdb copy of this immuneACCESS table, which keeps in-frame sequences only. Checked studies attribute under half of the gap to unresolved V genes and leave the rest unexplained. The sample profile shows 95,000 to 110,000 clones; around nine tenths of them were found once. Jointly, the top ten make up 19% of the sample. Points on this clone: Which antigen it targets is not known. No base quality information exists; no much larger clone differs at one position.

From the germline V gene, CDR1 is SQVTM and CDR2 is ANQGSEA. V trim: 6 bases; J trim: 6 bases; unmatched bases: 7. The CDR3, from cysteine to phenylalanine, totals 12 residues. Only CDR3 DNA remains: 36 bases, in frame from the first base. This sequence was found in a man between 60 and 75 years old with lung cancer. Sequences were obtained from PBMCs. Recombination connected TRBV29-1 to TRBJ1-1, and TRBD1 matches 7 of the central bases. The CDR3 is CSVTRGDPEAFF. The nucleotide sequence reads as follows: TGCAGCGTAACCAGGGGGGACCCTGAAGCTTTCTTT.